The 15 T cell receptor beta chains reported below all come from one sample, sequenced in a study of T cell responses to AZD1222 COVID-19 vaccine. Method: immunoSEQ multiplex PCR; TCRdb's copy keeps in-frame clones and lacks some. Seen here are some 160,000 clones, 92% observed once, and the top ten hold 1.6%. The sample consisted of peripheral blood, taken on day 0 of AZD1222 vaccination. These receptors were obtained from an adult in good health.

The CDR3 coding sequence is TGTGCCAGCAGCCCTTTGAAGCTCGGAGGAGCTTTCTTT. Protein sequence: CASSPLKLGGAFF. V usage is TRBV7-8 and J usage is TRBJ1-1; D gene uncertain. The CDR3 runs to 13 residues. Trimming removed 5 bases at V and 10 bases at J, with 17 bases between. Germline values: CDR1 SGHVS, CDR2 FQNEAQ.

V is TRBV6-5 and J is TRBJ1-5; the D gene is possibly TRBD1 (6 bases). V lost 5 bases and J lost 0, with 11 bases in between. There are 15 residues in the CDR3. Germline V gene sequence: CDR1 MNHEY, CDR2 SVGAGI. In nucleotides, the CDR3 is TGTGCCAGCAGTACCCGGACAGTTAGCAATCAGCCCCAGCATTTT. Protein sequence: CASSTRTVSNQPQHF.

Written as DNA, the CDR3 is TGTGCCAGCAGCCCAGGGGCGCCGGGCTTGAACACTGAAGCTTTCTTT. Translated: CASSPGAPGLNTEAFF. This chain connects TRBV11-2 to TRBJ1-1, with TRBD1 as a possible D gene (6 bases). This CDR3 spans 16 amino acids. V was trimmed by 5 bases and J by 0 bases, leaving 16 bases between them. Germline values: CDR1 SGHAT, CDR2 FQNNGV.

This chain connects TRBV6-6 to TRBJ2-7, with D possibly matching TRBD2 (6 bases). The CDR3 runs 13 residues. Germline assignment: CDR1 MNHNY and CDR2 SVGAGI (reference sequence). The V end lost 2 bases, the J end lost 5 bases, and 10 bases lay between the germline ends. CDR3 sequence (DNA): TGTGCCAGCAGTTACGTGGGGGGAAACGAGCAGTACTTC. Translation: CASSYVGGNEQYF.

V usage is TRBV27 and J usage is TRBJ2-1; D remains unclear. The CDR3 is 15 residues long. Trimming took off 5 bases at V and 4 bases at J, with 15 bases between the two ends. Germline CDR1 and CDR2: MNHEY and SMNVEV (reference sequence). As DNA, the CDR3 is TGTGCCAGCAGTCCCCCTTGGAGCAAATACAATGAGCAGTTCTTC. The encoded protein is CASSPPWSKYNEQFF.

The rearrangement links TRBV25-1 to TRBJ1-6; 10 bases agree with TRBD1. Germline values: CDR1 MGHDK, CDR2 SYGVNS. The CDR3 loop spans 16 amino acids. V gave up 4 bases and J gave up 6 bases; unmatched junction bases: 6. The CDR3, as DNA: TGTGCCAGCAGTGCCGAGGACAGGGGGTTTAATTCACCCCTCCACTTT. Residues: CASSAEDRGFNSPLHF.

The chain has TRBV5-1 and TRBJ1-1; 10 positions match TRBD1. Looked up from germline, CDR1 is SGHRS and CDR2 is YFSETQ. V was clipped by 3 bases and J by 4 bases; unmatched bases: 6. The CDR3 is 15 residues long. CDR3 in amino acids: CASSSRQGARTEAFF. CDR3 nucleotide sequence: TGCGCCAGCAGCTCCAGACAGGGGGCGCGCACTGAAGCTTTCTTT. Combining the CDR3 with reference TRBV5-1 and TRBJ1-1 gives the whole variable domain KAGVTQTPRYLIKTRGQQVTLSCSPISGHRSVSWYQQTPGQGLQFLFEYFSETQRNKGNFPGRFSGRQFSNSRSEMNVSTLELGDSALYLCASSSRQGARTEAFFGQGTRLTVV.

This clone was observed a handful of times. This chain uses TRBV5-1 with TRBJ2-2; TRBD2 matches at 7 bases. The CDR3 length is 16 residues. V shed 0 bases and J 0 bases; nucleotides not matched to a gene: 2. Germline V gene lookup returns CDR1 SGHRS and CDR2 YFSETQ. CDR3 DNA: TGCGCCAGCAGCTTGGCAAGCGGGGCGAACACCGGGGAGCTGTTTTTT. Its translation is CASSLASGANTGELFF.

This chain links TRBV14 with TRBJ2-3; D gene uncertain. Trimming took 5 bases from V and 2 from J, leaving 17 bases between them. This CDR3 region has 16 residues. CDR1 is SGHDN, CDR2 FVKESK, per germline. The CDR3 protein is CASSSRGTHLTDTQYF. The CDR3 DNA reads as TGTGCCAGCAGCTCCCGAGGAACCCATCTCACAGATACGCAGTATTTT.

The chain couples TRBV6-5 to TRBJ1-6; no clear D gene. V shed 6 bases and J shed 8 bases, with 11 bases lying between them. Germline CDR1 and CDR2: MNHEY and SVGAGI. CDR3 length: 13 residues. The CDR3 bases are TGTGCCAGCAGAAGCCTTGGTGATTCACCCCTCCACTTT. Protein sequence: CASRSLGDSPLHF.

This clone was detected once. This sequence joins TRBV4-1 and TRBJ2-2; no firm D call. Germline CDR1 is MGHRA and CDR2 is YSYEKL. Trimming cost V 1 base and J 5 bases, with 2 bases left between them. This CDR3 comprises 12 residues. The CDR3 is CASSQGTGELFF. The CDR3 DNA is TGCGCCAGCAGCCAAGGTACCGGGGAGCTGTTTTTT.

The V and J genes are TRBV4-2 and TRBJ2-6; D is undetermined. The CDR3 loop spans 13 amino acids. CDR1 is LGHNA and CDR2 is YNFKEQ in the germline V gene. Trimming shortened V by 3 bases and J by 4 bases, and 4 bases separated the two germline ends. This CDR3 reads CASSQVGANVLTF. In DNA form, the CDR3 reads TGTGCCAGCAGCCAGGTGGGGGCCAACGTCCTGACTTTC.

The CDR3 nucleotides are TGTGCCAGCAGTTACACGGTAGATTCACCCCTCCACTTT. The encoded protein is CASSYTVDSPLHF. V and J are TRBV27 and TRBJ1-6; no clear D. The CDR3 has 13 residues. From germline, CDR1 is MNHEY and CDR2 SMNVEV (reference sequence). Deletions cut 4 bases from V and 8 bases from J, with 9 bases between.

The chain joins TRBV5-1 to TRBJ1-4; tentatively, D is TRBD1 (5 bases). Trimming removed 5 bases from V and 5 bases from J, with 13 bases in between. Germline CDR1 is SGHRS and CDR2 is YFSETQ. The CDR3 contains 14 residues. The CDR3 nucleotides read TGCGCCAGCAGGGGGACGGGCGCAAATGAAAAACTGTTTTTT. The encoded protein is CASRGTGANEKLFF.

The chain employs TRBV6-5 and TRBJ1-5; D ambiguous. Trimming removed 6 bases at V and 4 bases at J, with 13 bases between. Per the germline V gene, CDR1 is MNHEY and CDR2 is SVGAGI. There are 14 residues in the CDR3. CDR3 coding DNA: TGTGCCAGCAGCCGGACCCAGAGGAATCAGCCCCAGCATTTT. It encodes CASSRTQRNQPQHF.